The rows below give T cell receptor beta chains drawn from one sample of a study of OX40 agonist ivuxolimab in advanced cancers. The assay was immunoSEQ multiplex PCR, and TCRdb's table has in-frame clones only and misses some. Of about 42,000 clones listed, approximately 75% are singletons. Source: CD4+ or CD8+ T cells sorted from blood, taken in a trial of the OX40 agonist ivuxolimab. Receptor source: an adult with an advanced solid tumor such as melanoma, head and neck, liver or kidney cancer. Each CDR3 is given with its conserved first and last residue. The order of the fields is clone size, V gene, J gene, CDR3 length, D gene, CDR3 protein, CDR3 DNA. A D gene is named only where the DNA matches it firmly. A clone size is listed for some rows: how often the clone was seen (once, few, many), or a class if it is expanded.

abundance: .; v_gene: TRBV6-7; j_gene: TRBJ2-2; len: 13; d_gene: .; CDR3aa: CASIPPYTGELFF; CDR3nt: TGTGCCAGCATTCCCCCATACACCGGGGAGCTGTTTTTT
abundance: .; v_gene: TRBV29-1; j_gene: TRBJ2-7; len: 13; d_gene: TRBD1; CDR3aa: CSARAWDRETQYF; CDR3nt: TGCAGCGCTAGAGCGTGGGACAGGGAAACGCAGTACTTC
abundance: .; v_gene: TRBV7-8; j_gene: TRBJ1-2; len: 15; d_gene: TRBD1; CDR3aa: CASSRDRGQGYGYTF; CDR3nt: TGTGCCAGCAGCCGGGACAGGGGGCAGGGCTATGGCTACACCTTC
abundance: few; v_gene: TRBV5-6; j_gene: TRBJ1-1; len: 11; d_gene: .; CDR3aa: CASSLARDAFF; CDR3nt: TGTGCCAGCAGCTTGGCTCGGGACGCTTTCTTT
abundance: few; v_gene: TRBV9; j_gene: TRBJ1-1; len: 13; d_gene: .; CDR3aa: CASSRGVNTEAFF; CDR3nt: TGTGCCAGCAGCCGAGGGGTGAACACTGAAGCTTTCTTT
abundance: .; v_gene: TRBV5-1; j_gene: TRBJ1-4; len: 14; d_gene: TRBD1; CDR3aa: CASSLTGGVEKLFF; CDR3nt: TGCGCCAGCAGCCTGACAGGGGGGGTTGAAAAACTGTTTTTT
abundance: .; v_gene: TRBV5-1; j_gene: TRBJ2-2; len: 16; d_gene: .; CDR3aa: CASSLITQALTGELFF; CDR3nt: TGCGCCAGCAGCTTGATCACCCAAGCGCTCACCGGGGAGCTGTTTTTT
abundance: .; v_gene: TRBV13; j_gene: TRBJ1-3; len: 14; d_gene: .; CDR3aa: CASSFRDTGNTIYF; CDR3nt: TGTGCCAGCAGCTTCAGGGACACTGGAAACACCATATATTTT
abundance: .; v_gene: TRBV14; j_gene: TRBJ2-1; len: 20; d_gene: .; CDR3aa: CASSQGLSRGTTSSYNEQFF; CDR3nt: TGTGCCAGCAGCCAAGGACTATCGAGGGGGACGACGAGCTCCTACAATGAGCAGTTCTTC
abundance: .; v_gene: TRBV27; j_gene: TRBJ2-5; len: 14; d_gene: TRBD2; CDR3aa: CASMSGRGSETQYF; CDR3nt: TGTGCCAGCATGAGCGGGAGGGGGTCAGAGACCCAGTACTTC
abundance: .; v_gene: TRBV11-1; j_gene: TRBJ1-1; len: 15; d_gene: .; CDR3aa: CASSSGSGSITEAFF; CDR3nt: TGTGCCAGCAGTTCCGGATCCGGAAGTATCACTGAAGCTTTCTTT
abundance: .; v_gene: TRBV5-1; j_gene: TRBJ1-2; len: 13; d_gene: .; CDR3aa: CASSLAGDSGYTF; CDR3nt: TGCGCCAGCAGCTTGGCCGGGGATAGTGGCTACACCTTC
abundance: .; v_gene: TRBV5-6; j_gene: TRBJ2-3; len: 16; d_gene: TRBD2; CDR3aa: CASSLLLAGGEDTQYF; CDR3nt: TGTGCCAGCAGCCTCCTACTAGCGGGAGGCGAAGATACGCAGTATTTT